This T cell receptor (beta chain) comes out of a study of CD4 T cells in relation to SARS-CoV-2 and coronaviruses. Looking at the study overall: PBMCs were cultured with antigen for less than twelve days before TCR beta sequencing.

The data were produced by immunoSEQ multiplex PCR, yet TCRdb's version contains in-frame clones alone and is incomplete. The table records just over 35,000 clones, over 75% of them present only once. In regard to this clone: The target antigen is unknown.

The V segment lost 5 bases and the J segment 10 bases; nucleotides outside the gene matches: 17. This CDR3 region has 16 residues. The TCR originated in an adult with COVID-19. Sequenced input: memory CD4+ T cells from PBMCs, cultured in vitro. The chain recombines TRBV23-1 with TRBJ2-1, with TRBD2 identical over 7 bases. TRBV23-1 is noted as an ORF with a role that remains uncertain. CDR3 coding DNA: TGCGCCAGCAGTAGAATAACTAGCGATCCCCTTCAGGAGCAGTTCTTC. Amino acid sequence: CASSRITSDPLQEQFF.